This TCR beta chain originates from a study of T cell repertoires in cytomegalovirus infection (dated by TCRdb to 2018 to 2020). Study-wide context: Donor HLA type was relevant to the analysis, as public TCR beta signatures indicated carriage of CMV infection together with the matching HLA type. The study at large found these results: In both this cohort and an independent roughly 360-donor cohort, the cumulative frequency of public TCR beta family members distinguished carriers of CMV infection plus the relevant HLA type. In the ex vivo response, HLA-C-restricted CMV-specific TCR beta clonotypes were dominant, and in two of eight donors the single most frequent clonotype came from this HLA-C-restricted group.

Concerning this clonotype: The antigen it recognizes is unknown. No quality values exist for individual bases; no much larger clone is one base distant.

Sequenced using an Illumina HiSeq 1500. Using fastp at Q25 and MiXCR, TCRdb reprocessed the public reads and kept productive beta chains. Each record represents a unique CDR3 protein, reported with the most common genes and DNA among its rows. The sample includes about 60,000 distinct CDR3 sequences, with roughly a third observed a single time. Around 70% of the sample is taken by the ten largest. Per the germline V gene, ENHRY is the CDR1 and SYGVKD is the CDR2. V is pared back by 3 bases and J by 3 bases, with 8 bases lying between the germline termini. The CDR3, from cysteine to phenylalanine, totals 13 residues. Only CDR3 DNA is held: 39 bases, read in frame from base 1.

The sequence joins TRBV10-3 to TRBJ1-1, with no confident D gene call. This TCR derives from a human donor in good health (CMV status not recorded). Some clones in this sample may be carry-over from other donors' samples. Sequencing was carried out using PBMCs, sequenced either directly or after in vitro stimulation (not recorded which). This receptor carries the CDR3 CAISDRLDTEAFF. The DNA reads as follows: TGTGCCATCAGTGACCGGTTGGACACTGAAGCTTTCTTT.